This is a list of T cell receptor beta chains from one sample in a study of T-cell reconstitution after alpha-beta-depleted transplantation in children. TCRdb ran MiXCR on the PCR reads and lists one entry per CDR3 protein. The profile covers 540,000 or so distinct CDR3 sequences, with around 23% appearing a single time and approximately 14% taken by the ten largest. The source material was PBMCs, mostly from graft donor cells, sampled 360 days after TCRalphabeta/CD19-depleted stem cell transplant. Receptors were obtained from a boy younger than two who had a stem cell transplant for acute myeloid leukemia, so the T cells may come from the graft donor. Both conserved end residues are part of each CDR3. A D gene is named only where the DNA matches it firmly. Expanded clones are given a class, and other clones once, few, many or no size at all.

D: TRBD2; V: TRBV5-5; size: NA; J: TRBJ2-5; DNA: TGTGCCAGCAGCTTGCGCGGGGGGGAAAGTTGGACCCAGTACTTC; CDR3: CASSLRGGESWTQYF
D: NA; V: TRBV29-1; size: many; J: TRBJ2-5; DNA: TGCAGCGCTACTCAGGGGTACATGATCGAGCAAGAGACCCAGTACTTC; CDR3: CSATQGYMIEQETQYF
D: TRBD2; V: TRBV7-2; size: few; J: TRBJ2-3; DNA: TGTGCCAGCAGCTTGTGGGGGGGGGTTCGTGATACGCAGTATTTT; CDR3: CASSLWGGVRDTQYF
D: NA; V: TRBV6-6; size: few; J: TRBJ1-2; DNA: TGTGCCAGCAGTTGGGACCGGGGTGGCTACACCTTC; CDR3: CASSWDRGGYTF
D: NA; V: TRBV24-1; size: NA; J: TRBJ2-5; DNA: TGTGCCACCAGCTCCAGAGAGACCCAGTACTTC; CDR3: CATSSRETQYF
D: NA; V: TRBV9; size: once; J: TRBJ2-3; DNA: TGTGCCAGCAGCGACGGCCGTGGGTCTAGCACAGATACGCAGTATTTT; CDR3: CASSDGRGSSTDTQYF
D: NA; V: TRBV15; size: NA; J: TRBJ2-1; DNA: TGTGCCACCAGCAGAGACAGGTTGGGTGAGCAGTTCTTC; CDR3: CATSRDRLGEQFF
D: TRBD1; V: TRBV6-5; size: few; J: TRBJ1-2; DNA: TGTGCCAGCAGCACCTCAGGACAGGGAGGCTATGGCTACACCTTC; CDR3: CASSTSGQGGYGYTF
D: TRBD1; V: TRBV6-5; size: few; J: TRBJ2-5; DNA: TGTGCCAGCAGTTACCGACAGGGGAGGACCCAGTACTTC; CDR3: CASSYRQGRTQYF
D: NA; V: TRBV4-3; size: few; J: TRBJ2-7; DNA: TGCGCCAGCAGCCAAGATTTACCCCAGCTTTCCCACGAGCAGTACTTC; CDR3: CASSQDLPQLSHEQYF
D: NA; V: TRBV5-1; size: few; J: TRBJ2-2; DNA: TGCGCCAGCAGCTTGTCTCCCCCGAACACCGGGGAGCTGTTTTTT; CDR3: CASSLSPPNTGELFF
D: TRBD2; V: TRBV13; size: few; J: TRBJ2-1; DNA: TGTGCCAGCAGAGATCCCGGGGGGACCTACAATGAGCAGTTCTTC; CDR3: CASRDPGGTYNEQFF
D: NA; V: TRBV12-3/TRBV12-4; size: many; J: TRBJ2-3; DNA: TGTGCCAGCAGTTTGTTTGATAGGGGCACAGATACGCAGTATTTT; CDR3: CASSLFDRGTDTQYF
D: NA; V: TRBV4-1; size: many; J: TRBJ2-5; DNA: TGCGCCAGCAGCCAAGTTCCTTTGGCCTGGGGTGAGACCCAGTACTTC; CDR3: CASSQVPLAWGETQYF
D: NA; V: TRBV18; size: NA; J: TRBJ2-3; DNA: TGTGCCAGCTCACCGCCTATCCGGGACACCACAATGCCAGATACGCAGTATTTT; CDR3: CASSPPIRDTTMPDTQYF
D: NA; V: TRBV28; size: few; J: TRBJ2-6; DNA: TGTGCCAGCACCCCATCCGACATCTCTGGGGCCAACGTCCTGACTTTC; CDR3: CASTPSDISGANVLTF
D: TRBD2; V: TRBV5-1; size: NA; J: TRBJ2-1; DNA: TGCGCCAGCAGGCCTCTTTTAGCGGGGGGGCTCGATGAGCAGTTCTTC; CDR3: CASRPLLAGGLDEQFF
D: NA; V: TRBV24-1; size: few; J: TRBJ1-5; DNA: TGTGCCACCAGTGACAGGCCTAATCAGCCCCAGCATTTT; CDR3: CATSDRPNQPQHF
D: TRBD1; V: TRBV20-1; size: many; J: TRBJ1-2; DNA: TGCAGCTCGCAGGGGGCTGGGAACTATGGCTACACCTTC; CDR3: CSSQGAGNYGYTF
D: NA; V: TRBV4-3; size: NA; J: TRBJ1-2; DNA: TGCGCCAGCAGCCAAGAGTCTGGGAGTTTCAACTATGGCTACACCTTC; CDR3: CASSQESGSFNYGYTF
D: TRBD1; V: TRBV12-3/TRBV12-4; size: NA; J: TRBJ1-1; DNA: TGTGCCAGCAGTTTCAGGACAGGGGGAGCTTTCTTT; CDR3: CASSFRTGGAFF
D: NA; V: TRBV6-1; size: NA; J: TRBJ2-1; DNA: TGTGCCAGCCGAGGGGCGACTAGAAAGGATGAGCAGTTCTTC; CDR3: CASRGATRKDEQFF
D: NA; V: TRBV5-1; size: many; J: TRBJ2-3; DNA: TGCGCCAGCAGCTTGACAGTGTTCACAGATACGCAGTATTTT; CDR3: CASSLTVFTDTQYF
D: NA; V: TRBV4-2; size: once; J: TRBJ2-5; DNA: TGTGCCAGCAGCCCCGCGGATCAACTAGCCGAAGAGACCCAGTACTTC; CDR3: CASSPADQLAEETQYF
D: NA; V: TRBV9; size: many; J: TRBJ2-1; DNA: TGTGCCAGCAGCGTGTTCCCCTACAATGAGCAGTTCTTC; CDR3: CASSVFPYNEQFF
D: NA; V: TRBV10-3; size: few; J: TRBJ1-5; DNA: TGTGCCATCAGTGATGTCAGCAATCAGCCCCAGCATTTT; CDR3: CAISDVSNQPQHF
D: NA; V: TRBV5-1; size: few; J: TRBJ2-1; DNA: TGCGCCAGCAGCTTGGATACAGGAAAAAATGAGCAGTTCTTC; CDR3: CASSLDTGKNEQFF
D: NA; V: TRBV11-3; size: many; J: TRBJ2-2; DNA: TGTGCCAGCAGCTTAGGGGGGCTGGACACCGGGGAGCTGTTTTTT; CDR3: CASSLGGLDTGELFF
D: NA; V: TRBV20-1; size: NA; J: TRBJ2-4; DNA: TGCAGTGCTAGACCTCTGGGGACTCCGGTAAAGGACATTCAGTACTTC; CDR3: CSARPLGTPVKDIQYF
D: NA; V: TRBV10-3; size: few; J: TRBJ1-2; DNA: TGTGCCATCCAGGGGAACTATGGCTACACCTTC; CDR3: CAIQGNYGYTF
D: TRBD2; V: TRBV29-1; size: many; J: TRBJ2-2; DNA: TGCAGCGTGGGGGGACTAACGAACACCGGGGAGCTGTTTTTT; CDR3: CSVGGLTNTGELFF
D: TRBD1; V: TRBV20-1; size: NA; J: TRBJ2-1; DNA: TGCAGTACCGACAGGGACAATGAGCAGTTCTTC; CDR3: CSTDRDNEQFF
D: TRBD1; V: TRBV20-1; size: few; J: TRBJ2-1; DNA: TGCAGTGCTAGAGAGGGACAGGGGAGGTATCATGAGCAGTTCTTC; CDR3: CSAREGQGRYHEQFF
D: TRBD2; V: TRBV7-6; size: once; J: TRBJ2-2; DNA: TGTGCCAGCAGCTTAGAACTACTAGCGGGGGGTTCCCCGAACACCGGGGAGCTGTTTTTT; CDR3: CASSLELLAGGSPNTGELFF
D: NA; V: TRBV4-3; size: few; J: TRBJ1-1; DNA: TGCGCCAGCAGCCAAGGGGTGGTGAGCACTGAAGCTTTCTTT; CDR3: CASSQGVVSTEAFF
D: TRBD1; V: TRBV7-7; size: few; J: TRBJ1-1; DNA: TGTGCCAGCAGCTTGTGGCCCGGGACAGGGGACACTGAAGCTTTCTTT; CDR3: CASSLWPGTGDTEAFF
D: NA; V: TRBV11-2; size: NA; J: TRBJ2-7; DNA: TGTGCCAGCAGCTCCCAGATCTACGAGCAGTACTTC; CDR3: CASSSQIYEQYF
D: NA; V: TRBV18; size: NA; J: TRBJ2-1; DNA: TGTGCCAGCTCACCACCGGAGGTCAATGAGCAGTTCTTC; CDR3: CASSPPEVNEQFF
D: TRBD1; V: TRBV12-3/TRBV12-4; size: NA; J: TRBJ1-6; DNA: TGTGCCAGCGGGGACAGGAATAATTCACCCCTCCACTTT; CDR3: CASGDRNNSPLHF
D: NA; V: TRBV7-2; size: few; J: TRBJ1-3; DNA: TGTGCCAGCAGCCTAAGGGGTTACACCATATATTTT; CDR3: CASSLRGYTIYF
D: NA; V: TRBV29-1; size: many; J: TRBJ1-4; DNA: TGCAGCGTTGAAGAGGCGACAGGATATCCCCAATTT; CDR3: CSVEEATGYPQF
D: TRBD1; V: TRBV2; size: once; J: TRBJ2-7; DNA: TGTGCCAGCAGTGAAGTTAGACAGGGGGCGAACGGCGAGCAGTACTTC; CDR3: CASSEVRQGANGEQYF
D: TRBD1; V: TRBV7-2; size: many; J: TRBJ1-1; DNA: TGTGCCAGCAGCTCGGACAGGGGGACTGAAGCTTTCTTT; CDR3: CASSSDRGTEAFF
D: NA; V: TRBV4-1; size: NA; J: TRBJ1-2; DNA: TGCGCCAGCAGCCAAGATCATGAAGGCTACACCTTC; CDR3: CASSQDHEGYTF
D: TRBD2; V: TRBV20-1; size: NA; J: TRBJ2-2; DNA: TGCAGTGCTAGTCCGGGACTACACACCGGGGAGCTGTTTTTT; CDR3: CSASPGLHTGELFF
D: TRBD1; V: TRBV19; size: many; J: TRBJ2-7; DNA: TGTGCCAGTAGTTTCTCCGGGACAGGGACCGAGCAGTACTTC; CDR3: CASSFSGTGTEQYF
D: NA; V: TRBV6-5; size: NA; J: TRBJ2-7; DNA: TGTGCCAGCAGTTCCCCAGGGGATTCCTACGAGCAGTACTTC; CDR3: CASSSPGDSYEQYF
D: TRBD1; V: TRBV20-1; size: NA; J: TRBJ1-4; DNA: TGCAGTGCTAGGGACGGGACAGGATATGAAAAACTGTTTTTT; CDR3: CSARDGTGYEKLFF